This T cell receptor beta chain was sequenced in a study of cytomegalovirus exposure and HLA in healthy donors. Overall study results and limits: Previously analyzed data showed that most TCR beta V segments were productive at a frequency of about 87% or about 30%.

Of note for this clone: The antigen is undetermined.

Germline V CDR1 and CDR2: SGHRS, YFSETQ. This CDR3 has 17 amino acids. V was trimmed by 6 bases and J by 7 bases, leaving 28 bases between them. The PCR employed 60 Vbeta primers together with 13 Jbeta primers. TCRdb's copy holds only in-frame clones and misses some; the assay was immunoSEQ multiplex PCR. In the table there are a few hundred thousand clones, about 80% of which are singletons. The chain carries TRBV5-1 and TRBJ1-2, with a weak D call TRBD1 (5 bases). The TCR originated in a woman in her fifties or sixties in good health and CMV-seropositive. The sequenced material came from PBMCs. The CDR3 region is CASTDGSTVDQGGGYTF. The CDR3 DNA reads TGCGCCAGCACCGACGGGAGTACCGTAGATCAGGGTGGTGGCTACACCTTC.